The 25 T cell receptor beta chains below come from one sample, sequenced in a study of T-cell reconstitution after alpha-beta-depleted transplantation in children. Researchers prepared the TCRbeta library using unique molecular identifiers, the study reports. TCRdb independently ran MiXCR on the PCR reads; one entry per CDR3 protein. The sample records about 210,000 distinct CDR3 sequences, under 20% being singletons. The specimen was PBMCs, mostly from graft donor cells, collected 360 days after TCRalphabeta/CD19-depleted stem cell transplant. The receptors here all came from a male patient aged 2-9 years who had a stem cell transplant for acute lymphoblastic leukemia, so the T cells may come from the graft donor.

The rearrangement links TRBV6-2 or TRBV6-3 to TRBJ2-6; TRBD1 agrees at 9 bases. Germline values: CDR1 MNHEY, CDR2 SVGEGT. V shed 10 bases, J shed 1 base, and the junction held 11 bases outside the gene matches. The CDR3 spans 17 residues. The CDR3 DNA is TGTGCCACTCTTCCGGGACAGGGAAGATCTGGGGCCAACGTCCTGACTTTC. As protein: CATLPGQGRSGANVLTF.

This clonotype was detected a few times. V is TRBV4-2 and J is TRBJ2-7; D is undetermined. CDR1 LGHNA and CDR2 YNFKEQ come from the germline V gene. The V gene lost 4 bases and the J gene lost 0 bases, with 16 bases spanning the gap. The CDR3 length is 16 residues. CDR3 sequence: CASSREWAVSSYEQYF. CDR3 DNA sequence: TGTGCCAGCAGCCGAGAATGGGCGGTGAGCTCCTACGAGCAGTACTTC.

This clonotype has only a few counts. This chain connects TRBV4-2 to TRBJ2-2; 8 bases agree with TRBD2. The CDR3 length is 19 residues. Germline V gene data show CDR1 as LGHNA and CDR2 as YNFKEQ. Germline trimming cut 0 bases from V and 4 bases from J; bases unmatched to any gene: 13. DNA for the CDR3: TGTGCCAGCAGCCAAGAGCCAGCGGGGGTAAACGGGGTCACCGGGGAGCTGTTTTTT. It specifies CASSQEPAGVNGVTGELFF.

Turning to this clonotype: An end of the junction does not agree with germline; a read error may underlie this. The chain combines TRBV3-1 with TRBJ2-3; 11 bases line up with TRBD2. The CDR3 is 17 residues long. Per the germline V gene, CDR1 is LGHDT and CDR2 is YNNKEL (reference sequence). DNA for the CDR3: TGTGCCTGCAGCCACATAAGACTAGCGGGGCTCACAGATACGCAGTATTTT. It yields the protein CACSHIRLAGLTDTQYF.

Notes on this clonotype: The junction does not match germline at one end; this may be a read error. This chain links TRBV24-1 with TRBJ2-5, with D tentatively TRBD1 (6 bases). Germline CDR1 KGHDR, CDR2 SFDVKD. The CDR3 is made up of 14 amino acids. DNA of the CDR3: TGTGCCACCAGCGGCGGACAGTTCCAAGAGACCGAGTACTTC. Its translation: CATSGGQFQETEYF.

This clonotype has a count of ten or more. V usage is TRBV20-1 and J usage is TRBJ2-3; 7 bases line up with TRBD1. CDR3 size: 13 residues. Germline loops: CDR1 DFQATT, CDR2 SNEGSKA (reference sequence). Trimming cost V 6 bases and J 0 bases; bases outside gene matches: 3. CDR3 residues: CSATGVSTDTQYF. As DNA, the CDR3 is TGCAGTGCAACAGGGGTCAGCACAGATACGCAGTATTTT.

V and J are TRBV7-9 and TRBJ2-7; D might be TRBD2 (5 bases). Germline values: CDR1 SEHNR, CDR2 FQNEAQ (reference sequence). Trimming removed 5 bases from V and 3 bases from J, with 20 bases in between. CDR3 size: 16 residues. CDR3 in amino acids: CASSPDPSGRRYEQYF. CDR3 nucleotides: TGTGCCAGCAGCCCAGACCCGAGCGGCCGTCGCTACGAGCAGTACTTC.

This clonotype was seen repeatedly, ten times or more. This chain uses TRBV28 with TRBJ2-3; unclear D gene. Deletions cut 4 bases from V and 0 bases from J, with 5 bases between. CDR1 MDHEN and CDR2 SYDVKM come from the germline V gene. The CDR3 covers 13 residues. CDR3 sequence (DNA): TGTGCCAGCAGTTCCGACAGCACAGATACGCAGTATTTT. Amino acid sequence: CASSSDSTDTQYF.

The CDR3 DNA reads as TGTGCCAGCAGTCCCGACGGCCGACTGGTACTCTACGAGCAGTACTTC. The encoded protein is CASSPDGRLVLYEQYF. This chain links TRBV28 with TRBJ2-7; D gene unclear. The germline gives CDR1 MDHEN, CDR2 SYDVKM. There are 16 residues in the CDR3. The V end lost 5 bases, the J end lost 3 bases, and 20 bases lay between the germline ends.

This clonotype was seen only a few times. The chain has TRBV20-1 and TRBJ2-6, with 10 nucleotides matching TRBD1. The J segment lost 2 bases and the V segment lost 5 bases, leaving 6 bases of the junction unmatched. Germline V CDR1 and CDR2: DFQATT, SNEGSKA (reference sequence). The length of the CDR3 is 16 residues. CDR3 loop: CSAASGTGAGANVLTF. The CDR3 DNA follows: TGCAGTGCTGCCTCAGGGACAGGGGCTGGGGCCAACGTCCTGACTTTC.

This clonotype occurred a few times. The CDR3, as DNA: TGTGCCAGCAGTTTAGAGGGCCATACGCAGTATTTT. Translation gives CASSLEGHTQYF. This chain joins TRBV12-3 or TRBV12-4 and TRBJ2-3, with D hard to call. This CDR3 has 12 amino acids. V was pared by 1 base and J by 7 bases, with 6 bases between.

In its sample, this clonotype was seen a few times. CDR3 sequence reads: CSVVSGQGLVYGYTF. CDR3 coding DNA: TGCAGCGTTGTATCAGGACAGGGATTGGTCTATGGCTACACCTTC. This chain uses TRBV29-1 with TRBJ1-2; TRBD1 matches at 8 bases. Trimming at V came to 4 bases and at J to 4 bases, leaving 11 bases not matched to a gene. Germline V gene sequence: CDR1 SQVTM, CDR2 ANQGSEA. The length of the CDR3 is 15 residues. The full variable domain, with the rest looked up from reference TRBV29-1 and TRBJ1-2, is SAVISQKPSRDICQRGTSLTIQCQVDSQVTMMFWYRQQPGQSLTLIATANQGSEATYESGFVIDKFPISRPNLTFSTLTVSNMSPEDSSIYLCSVVSGQGLVYGYTFGSGTRLTVV.

V gene TRBV2 combines with J gene TRBJ1-5; maybe TRBD1 (6 bases). The CDR3 contains 14 residues. In germline, CDR1 is SNHLY, CDR2 FYNNEI. Trimming stripped 6 bases from V and 3 bases from J, with 12 bases between. The CDR3 region has the DNA TGTGCCAGCAGGCCGGACAGACTCAATCAGCCCCAGCATTTT. Its protein is CASRPDRLNQPQHF.

At least ten counts were recorded for this clonotype. The chain uses TRBV7-2 and TRBJ2-3, with D perhaps TRBD2 (5 bases). CDR1 is SGHTA, CDR2 FQGNSA, per germline. CDR3 length equals 14 residues. Between the trimmed V and J ends, which lost 1 base and 5 bases, there was a span of 10 bases. CDR3 protein: CASSLGGAGDTQYF. As DNA, the CDR3 is TGTGCCAGCAGCTTAGGAGGCGCGGGAGATACGCAGTATTTT.

This clonotype was seen a few times. V and J are TRBV29-1 and TRBJ2-1, with 8 bases identical to TRBD1. After removal of 1 base from V and 8 bases from J, the junction contained 4 bases not matched to a gene. Germline V gene lookup returns CDR1 SQVTM and CDR2 ANQGSEA. The CDR3 sequence is 13 residues long. The CDR3 region has the DNA TGCAGCGTTGAAGCCGACAGGGGCTATGAGCAGTTCTTC. Its protein is CSVEADRGYEQFF.

This clonotype turned up a few times. J is TRBJ2-2 and V is TRBV29-1; D gene ambiguous. Germline lookup yields CDR1 SQVTM and CDR2 ANQGSEA. This CDR3 is 14 amino acids long. Trimming took off 7 bases at V and 1 base at J, with 13 bases between the two ends. The DNA of the CDR3 is TGCAGCGCTGAGTTTCGTCAGAACACCGGGGAGCTGTTTTTT. Protein: CSAEFRQNTGELFF.

The V gene is TRBV12-3 or TRBV12-4, the J gene TRBJ2-4; no reliable D call. V gave up 5 bases and J gave up 0 bases, with 5 bases separating them. The length of the CDR3 is 13 residues. The CDR3 nucleotides are TGTGCCAGCAGTGTCCTAGCCAAAAACATTCAGTACTTC. Protein: CASSVLAKNIQYF.

This clonotype showed up many times. The V gene is TRBV2, the J gene TRBJ2-1, with D hard to call. Germline CDR1 is SNHLY and CDR2 is FYNNEI. The ends were cut back, 8 bases at V and 2 bases at J, with 10 bases in the middle. This CDR3 has 13 amino acids. The CDR3 DNA reads as TGTGCCAGCTCGTCCGGCGCCTACAATGAGCAGTTCTTC. It is translated as CASSSGAYNEQFF. Variable domain in full (rest from reference TRBV2 and TRBJ2-1): EPEVTQTPSHQVTQMGQEVILRCVPISNHLYFYWYRQILGQKVEFLVSFYNNEISEKSEIFDDQFSVERPDGSNFTLKIRSTKLEDSAMYFCASSSGAYNEQFFGPGTRLTVL.

This clonotype came up a few times. The rearrangement joins TRBV11-2 to TRBJ2-5; no clear D gene. V was trimmed by 3 bases and J by 1 base, leaving 6 bases between them. Looked up from germline, CDR1 is SGHAT and CDR2 is FQNNGV. The CDR3 spans 13 residues. The CDR3 DNA reads TGTGCCAGCAGCTTGGGCAGCCAAGAGACCCAGTACTTC. Translated: CASSLGSQETQYF.

The V call is TRBV3-1, the J call TRBJ2-7; D is ambiguous. The CDR3 runs 17 residues. V was pared by 1 base and J by 2 bases, with 18 bases between. Germline CDR1 reads LGHDT; CDR2 reads YNNKEL (reference sequence). CDR3 amino acids: CASSQVLSSGQPYEQYF. In nucleotides, the CDR3 is TGTGCCAGCAGCCAAGTTTTAAGCAGTGGGCAACCCTACGAGCAGTACTTC.

This clonotype was picked up many times. The chain combines TRBV12-3 or TRBV12-4 with TRBJ1-4; the D is unclear. With 8 bases removed from V and 7 bases from J, the gap between germline ends came to 17 bases. There are 14 residues in the CDR3. DNA of the CDR3: TGTGCCAGCGGTCCGGTTGGGGTCAGTGAAAAACTGTTTTTT. It encodes CASGPVGVSEKLFF.

This clonotype was found a few times. This rearrangement joins TRBV7-9 to TRBJ1-3; 7 nucleotides align to TRBD1. The V and J ends lost 4 bases and 2 bases, in that order; junction bases with no gene match: 5. The CDR3 covers 15 residues. The germline gives CDR1 SEHNR, CDR2 FQNEAQ (reference sequence). The CDR3 DNA reads as TGTGCCAGCAGCTACCGAGACAGGGCTGGAAACACCATATATTTT. Protein: CASSYRDRAGNTIYF.

This sequence joins TRBV7-2 and TRBJ1-5, with D uncertain. The CDR3 is 16 residues long. Germline V gene sequence: CDR1 SGHTA, CDR2 FQGNSA. V was pared by 1 base and J by 1 base, with 11 bases between. CDR3 in amino acids: CASSLVRGGSNQPQHF. The CDR3 DNA is TGTGCCAGCAGCTTAGTGAGAGGCGGGAGCAATCAGCCCCAGCATTTT.

The chain recombines TRBV24-1 with TRBJ2-1; 16 bases align to TRBD2. Trimming at V came to 9 bases and at J to 4 bases, leaving 11 bases not matched to a gene. The CDR3 has 18 amino acids. Germline assignment: CDR1 KGHDR and CDR2 SFDVKD. CDR3 region: CATAPGLAGGPRYNEQFF. The CDR3 DNA reads as TGTGCCACCGCCCCGGGACTAGCGGGGGGGCCCCGATACAATGAGCAGTTCTTC.

This clonotype turned up a few times. V and J are TRBV9 and TRBJ2-5; weak D call: TRBD2 (5 bases). V lost 4 bases and J 5 bases, leaving 12 bases between the germline ends. CDR1 and CDR2 (germline): SGDLS, YYNGEE. This CDR3 comprises 13 residues. CDR3 in DNA: TGTGCCAGCAGCCCGAACCCGGGGGAGACCCAGTACTTC. This codes for CASSPNPGETQYF.